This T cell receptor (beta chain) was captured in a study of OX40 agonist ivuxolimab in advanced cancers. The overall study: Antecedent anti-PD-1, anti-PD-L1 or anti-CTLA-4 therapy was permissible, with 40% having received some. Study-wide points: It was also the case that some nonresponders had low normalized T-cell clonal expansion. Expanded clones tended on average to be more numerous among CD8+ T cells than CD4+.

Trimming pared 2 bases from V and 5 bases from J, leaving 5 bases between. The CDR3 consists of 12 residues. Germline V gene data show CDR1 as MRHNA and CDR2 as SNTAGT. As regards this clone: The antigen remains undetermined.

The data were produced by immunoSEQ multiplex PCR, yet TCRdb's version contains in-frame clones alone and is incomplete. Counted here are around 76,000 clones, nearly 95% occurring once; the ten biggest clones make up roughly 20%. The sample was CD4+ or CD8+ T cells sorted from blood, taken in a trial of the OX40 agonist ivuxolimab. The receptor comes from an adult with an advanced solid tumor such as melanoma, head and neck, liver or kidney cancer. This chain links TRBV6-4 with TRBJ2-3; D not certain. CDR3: CASSDGVDTQYF. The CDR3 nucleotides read TGTGCCAGCAGTGACGGAGTAGATACGCAGTATTTT.